The next 27 T cell receptor beta chains were all read from a single sample in a study of control samples from healthy donors and cancer patients. The repertoire was sequenced with immunoSEQ multiplex PCR; TCRdb's copy has only in-frame clones and lacks some. This sample carries approximately 170,000 clones, nearly 90% of them seen once, and the ten largest clones take 1.2% to 1.5%. The sample was blood. The source of these receptors is a woman aged 45-65 years in good health.

The V call is TRBV28, the J call TRBJ1-4, with 10 bases that match TRBD1. The V gene end was trimmed by 5 bases and the J gene end by 1 base; junction bases not matched to a gene: 1. From germline, CDR1 is MDHEN and CDR2 SYDVKM. The CDR3 runs 15 residues. CDR3 amino acids: CASSGQGGTNEKLFF. CDR3 bases: TGTGCCAGCAGTGGACAGGGGGGAACTAATGAAAAACTGTTTTTT.

The genes are TRBV7-2 and TRBJ2-3; D call uncertain. CDR3 length equals 14 residues. Per the germline V gene, CDR1 is SGHTA and CDR2 is FQGNSA. V was shortened by 3 bases and J by 4 bases, with 11 bases between the two germline ends. Here the CDR3 reads CASSLSGPPDTQYF. The CDR3 nucleotides read TGTGCCAGCAGCTTGTCAGGCCCCCCAGATACGCAGTATTTT.

The chain recombines TRBV30 with TRBJ2-7; D may be TRBD1 or TRBD2 (5 bases each). Germline assignment: CDR1 GTSNPN and CDR2 SVGIG (reference sequence). V dropped 1 base and J dropped 8 bases, with 12 bases sitting between them. This CDR3 is 12 amino acids long. CDR3: CAWSALSGQQYF. The CDR3 bases are TGTGCCTGGAGTGCTCTATCGGGACAGCAGTACTTC.

The rearrangement joins TRBV4-3 to TRBJ1-6; possible D gene TRBD1, 5 bases. Trimming shortened V by 1 base and J by 3 bases, and 10 bases separated the two germline ends. This CDR3 region has 16 residues. Germline CDR1 and CDR2: LGHNA and YSLEER. The CDR3 nucleotides are TGCGCCAGCAGCCAAGTTGGGGACGTCTATAATTCACCCCTCCACTTT. Its translation is CASSQVGDVYNSPLHF.

The chain links TRBV2 to TRBJ2-7; D is possibly TRBD2 (6 bases). The CDR3 covers 13 residues. Germline CDR1 is SNHLY and CDR2 is FYNNEI. V was shortened by 6 bases and J by 6 bases, with 15 bases between the two germline ends. CDR3 residues: CASSQFQGGEQYF. As DNA, the CDR3 is TGTGCCAGCAGCCAATTTCAGGGAGGCGAGCAGTACTTC.

The rearrangement joins TRBV5-1 to TRBJ2-6; D unresolved. CDR1 and CDR2 from the germline V gene are SGHRS and YFSETQ. With 0 bases removed from V and 0 bases from J, the gap between germline ends came to 4 bases. The CDR3 has 15 amino acids. The CDR3 DNA sequence: TGCGCCAGCAGCTTGGCAAACTCTGGGGCCAACGTCCTGACTTTC. It encodes CASSLANSGANVLTF.

The chain carries TRBV6-2 or TRBV6-3 and TRBJ1-5; TRBD1 matches at 7 bases. Germline CDR1 and CDR2: MNHEY and SVGEGT. This CDR3 has 20 amino acids. V lost 0 bases, J lost 1 base, and 15 bases stayed unmatched. The CDR3 sequence is CASSYSGTALIDGSNQPQHF. Here the CDR3 DNA reads TGTGCCAGCAGTTACTCCGGGACAGCCCTTATTGACGGAAGCAATCAGCCCCAGCATTTT.

The count of this clone is one. V gene TRBV30 combines with J gene TRBJ1-2; 7 bases match TRBD1. The V gene end was trimmed by 2 bases and the J gene end by 5 bases; junction bases not matched to a gene: 14. The CDR3 has 16 amino acids. The V gene's germline CDR1 is GTSNPN and CDR2 SVGIG (reference sequence). The CDR3 sequence is CAWSPSGQALLYGYTF. The CDR3 DNA reads TGTGCCTGGAGTCCTTCCGGACAGGCGCTTTTATATGGCTACACCTTC.

This clone was seen only once. J is TRBJ1-5 and V is TRBV5-1; D is unclear. The ends were cut back, 0 bases at V and 4 bases at J, with 11 bases in the middle. Germline lookup yields CDR1 SGHRS and CDR2 YFSETQ. The CDR3 loop spans 15 amino acids. Written as DNA, the CDR3 is TGCGCCAGCAGCTTGGACGGCATTGGGAATCAGCCCCAGCATTTT. Residues: CASSLDGIGNQPQHF.

The rearrangement links TRBV19 to TRBJ1-1; a weak D match, TRBD1 (5 bases). Between the trimmed V and J ends, which lost 6 bases and 11 bases, there was a span of 16 bases. Germline CDR1 is LNHDA and CDR2 is SQIVND (reference sequence). The CDR3 length is 12 residues. The CDR3 DNA reads as TGTGCCAGTAGCCCGGGAGGGACTATCGCTTTCTTT. Its protein is CASSPGGTIAFF.

The CDR3 sequence is CASSLYRGPYEQYF. As DNA, the CDR3 is TGTGCCAGCAGTTTATATCGGGGACCTTACGAGCAGTACTTC. This sequence joins TRBV27 and TRBJ2-7, with D perhaps matching TRBD1 or TRBD2 (5 bases each). CDR3 length: 14 residues. Germline V gene sequence: CDR1 MNHEY, CDR2 SMNVEV (reference sequence). Between the trimmed V and J ends, which lost 1 base and 4 bases, there was a span of 11 bases.

The chain couples TRBV7-3 to TRBJ2-7; D possibly corresponds to TRBD1 (5 bases). The CDR3 runs to 13 residues. With 5 bases removed from V and 5 bases from J, the gap between germline ends came to 13 bases. Germline CDR1 and CDR2: SGHTA and FQGTGA. Here the CDR3 reads CASSPVPGNEQYF. CDR3 DNA sequence: TGTGCCAGCAGCCCAGTACCAGGGAACGAGCAGTACTTC.

The V and J genes are TRBV28 and TRBJ2-5, with unresolved D. This CDR3 is 12 amino acids long. With 6 bases removed from V and 5 bases from J, the gap between germline ends came to 10 bases. Per germline, CDR1 MDHEN and CDR2 SYDVKM. The CDR3 DNA is TGTGCCAGCAGGGTTTTGGGGGAGACCCAGTACTTC. Amino acids: CASRVLGETQYF. The full variable domain, its missing parts supplied by reference TRBV28 and TRBJ2-5, is DVKVTQSSRYLVKRTGEKVFLECVQDMDHENMFWYRQDPGLGLRLIYFSYDVKMKEKGDIPEGYSVSREKKERFSLILESASTNQTSMYLCASRVLGETQYFGPGTRLLVL.

The rearrangement joins TRBV10-3 to TRBJ1-6; D call uncertain. V was pared by 7 bases and J by 0 bases, with 10 bases between. The CDR3 consists of 15 residues. Germline loops: CDR1 ENHRY, CDR2 SYGVKD. CDR3 residues: CAITDSRSYNSPLHF. CDR3 sequence (DNA): TGTGCCATCACCGACTCTCGCTCCTATAATTCACCCCTCCACTTT.

The chain recombines TRBV4-1 with TRBJ1-2, with D possibly being TRBD1 (6 bases). Deletions cut 4 bases from V and 7 bases from J, with 22 bases between. From germline, CDR1 is MGHRA and CDR2 YSYEKL. The CDR3 extends over 16 amino acids. The CDR3 DNA is TGCGCCAGCAGCCCCCCGCAAAGACAGGTCCAACTTGGCTACACCTTC. Its protein is CASSPPQRQVQLGYTF.

Notes on this clone: At one end, the junction sequence differs from germline, possibly due to a read error. The rearrangement joins TRBV7-3 to TRBJ2-2; TRBD1 aligns across 7 bases. The CDR3 contains 16 residues. Germline V CDR1 and CDR2: SGHTA, FQGTGA. The CDR3 DNA is TGTGCCAGCAGCCGATCCGGGACAGCGAAAACCGGGGAGCTGTTTTTT. This gives the protein CASSRSGTAKTGELFF.

V and J are TRBV19 and TRBJ1-1, with a tentative D call TRBD1 (5 bases). Trimming took 2 bases from V and 5 from J, leaving 21 bases between them. From germline, CDR1 is LNHDA and CDR2 SQIVND (reference sequence). The CDR3 has 17 residues. CDR3 in DNA: TGTGCCAGTAGTATAATATTAGCTGGGGCAGGAGGAACTGAAGCTTTCTTT. Its protein product is CASSIILAGAGGTEAFF.

V is TRBV5-8 and J is TRBJ2-7; perhaps TRBD2 as D (6 bases). Germline V gives CDR1 SGHTS, CDR2 YDEGEE. The V gene lost 4 bases and the J gene lost 6 bases, with 23 bases spanning the gap. The CDR3 spans 16 residues. CDR3 amino acids: CASSPVVRTTLLEQYF. In DNA form, the CDR3 reads TGTGCCAGCAGCCCGGTGGTCAGGACTACCCTACTCGAGCAGTACTTC. The full variable domain, rest sourced from reference TRBV5-8 and TRBJ2-7, is EAGVTQSPTHLIKTRGQQATLRCSPISGHTSVYWYQQALGLGLQFLLWYDEGEERNRGNFPPRFSGRQFPNYSSELNVNALELEDSALYLCASSPVVRTTLLEQYFGPGTRLTVT.

This chain connects TRBV5-1 to TRBJ1-4, with D maybe TRBD1 (6 bases). Germline CDR1 SGHRS, CDR2 YFSETQ. Between the trimmed V and J ends, which lost 4 bases and 8 bases, there was a span of 15 bases. The CDR3 sequence is 14 residues long. This chain's CDR3 is CASSLGGSGEKLFF. CDR3 nucleotides: TGCGCCAGCAGCCTAGGGGGAAGTGGAGAAAAACTGTTTTTT.

This chain links TRBV15 with TRBJ1-5; possible D gene TRBD1, 6 bases. Deletions cut 0 bases from V and 5 bases from J, with 8 bases between. The germline V gene has CDR1 LNHNV and CDR2 YYDKDF (reference sequence). This CDR3 region has 14 residues. CDR3 in DNA: TGTGCCACCAGCAGAGAGACAGGCGATCAGCCCCAGCATTTT. This gives the protein CATSRETGDQPQHF.

J is TRBJ2-5 and V is TRBV9; D gene uncertain. Trimming left V 3 bases short and J 5 bases short, with 11 bases between. This CDR3 contains 13 residues. Germline CDR1 SGDLS, CDR2 YYNGEE. The CDR3 loop is CASSELGSETQYF. CDR3 nucleotides: TGTGCCAGCAGCGAACTGGGGTCCGAGACCCAGTACTTC.

The rearrangement uses TRBV18 and TRBJ1-5; weak D call: TRBD1 (5 bases). The V end lost 5 bases, the J end lost 0 bases, and 14 bases lay between the germline ends. Germline V gives CDR1 KGHSH, CDR2 LQKENI. The CDR3 covers 16 residues. The CDR3: CASSAATVNSNQPQHF. DNA of the CDR3: TGTGCCAGCTCAGCCGCGACAGTGAATAGCAATCAGCCCCAGCATTTT. Complete variable domain (other parts from reference TRBV18 and TRBJ1-5): NAGVMQNPRHLVRRRGQEARLRCSPMKGHSHVYWYRQLPEEGLKFMVYLQKENIIDESGMPKERFSAEFPKEGPSILRIQQVVRGDSAAYFCASSAATVNSNQPQHFGDGTRLSIL.

This rearrangement joins TRBV7-3 to TRBJ1-2, with a possible D match to TRBD1 (5 bases). Trimming shortened V by 2 bases and J by 7 bases, and 14 bases separated the two germline ends. Germline CDR1 is SGHTA and CDR2 is FQGTGA. CDR3 length: 14 amino acids. CDR3 region: CASSLGLGVGGYTF. The CDR3 DNA sequence: TGTGCCAGCAGCTTAGGTCTAGGGGTAGGTGGCTACACCTTC.

As for this clone: This sample includes further DNA sequences coding for the same CDR3. The V gene is TRBV4-3, the J gene TRBJ2-3, with TRBD1 matching 7 bases. CDR3 length equals 15 residues. Trimming cost V 8 bases and J 2 bases; bases outside gene matches: 10. CDR1 LGHNA and CDR2 YSLEER come from the germline V gene. This chain's CDR3 is CASRRGQALTDTQYF. The CDR3 DNA is TGCGCCAGCCGGCGAGGACAGGCGCTCACAGATACGCAGTATTTT.

The chain is built from TRBV5-1 and TRBJ1-6; tentative D call: TRBD1 (6 bases). The V end lost 4 bases, the J end lost 7 bases, and 18 bases lay between the germline ends. The CDR3 consists of 16 residues. CDR1 and CDR2 from the germline V gene are SGHRS and YFSETQ. In DNA, the CDR3 is TGCGCCAGCAGCCCTATAGGAAACAGGGTAAATTCACCCCTCCACTTT. Its translation is CASSPIGNRVNSPLHF. The full variable domain, rest sourced from reference TRBV5-1 and TRBJ1-6, is KAGVTQTPRYLIKTRGQQVTLSCSPISGHRSVSWYQQTPGQGLQFLFEYFSETQRNKGNFPGRFSGRQFSNSRSEMNVSTLELGDSALYLCASSPIGNRVNSPLHFGNGTRLTVT.

The V call is TRBV3-1 (or the pseudogene TRBV3-2), the J call TRBJ2-7; TRBD2 matches 10 bases. Germline V CDR1 and CDR2: LGHDT, YNNKEL (reference sequence). Losses at the gene ends were 3 bases for V and 2 bases for J; bases not matched to a gene: 4. The CDR3 has 15 amino acids. CDR3 protein: CASSQGLAGAYEQYF. In nucleotides, the CDR3 is TGTGCCAGCAGCCAGGGGCTAGCGGGGGCCTACGAGCAGTACTTC.

V usage is TRBV9 and J usage is TRBJ2-5, with 10 bases aligning to TRBD2. Per the germline V gene, CDR1 is SGDLS and CDR2 is YYNGEE. The ends lost 0 bases at V and 3 bases at J; junction bases unmatched: 2. The CDR3 consists of 15 residues. Here the CDR3 DNA reads TGTGCCAGCAGCGTAGCGCTAGCGGGGGAAGAGACCCAGTACTTC. Amino acids: CASSVALAGEETQYF.